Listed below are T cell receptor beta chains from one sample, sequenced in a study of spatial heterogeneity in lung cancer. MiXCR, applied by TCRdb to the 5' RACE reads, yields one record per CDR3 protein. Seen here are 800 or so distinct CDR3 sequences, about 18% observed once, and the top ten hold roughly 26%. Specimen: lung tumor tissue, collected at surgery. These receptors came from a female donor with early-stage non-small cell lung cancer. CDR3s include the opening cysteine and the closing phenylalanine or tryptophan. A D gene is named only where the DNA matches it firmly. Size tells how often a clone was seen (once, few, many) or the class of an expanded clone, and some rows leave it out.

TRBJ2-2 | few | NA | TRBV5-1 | CASSTRGSGSWELFF | TGCGCCAGCAGCACTCGAGGTTCGGGGTCCTGGGAGCTGTTTTTT
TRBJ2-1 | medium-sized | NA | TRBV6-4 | CASRPRPERVNEQFF | TGTGCCAGCAGGCCGAGACCCGAGAGGGTCAATGAGCAGTTCTTC
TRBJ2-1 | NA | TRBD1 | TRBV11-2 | CASSLYQLGGHEQFF | TGTGCCAGCAGCTTATACCAGCTAGGGGGCCATGAGCAGTTCTTC
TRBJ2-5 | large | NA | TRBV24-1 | CATSDWDLQETQYF | TGTGCCACCAGTGACTGGGACTTACAAGAGACCCAGTACTTC
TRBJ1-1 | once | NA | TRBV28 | CASSLRLGEAFF | TGTGCCAGCAGTTTAAGACTGGGGGAAGCTTTCTTT
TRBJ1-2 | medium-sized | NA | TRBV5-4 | CASSLELGPYGYTF | TGTGCCAGCAGCTTGGAGTTGGGTCCCTATGGCTACACCTTC
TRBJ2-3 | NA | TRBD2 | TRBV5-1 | CASSPPSGSVADTQYF | TGCGCCAGCAGCCCCCCTAGCGGGAGCGTCGCAGATACGCAGTATTTT
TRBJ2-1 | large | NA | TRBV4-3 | CASSQGWGEQFF | TGCGCCAGCAGCCAGGGGTGGGGTGAGCAGTTCTTC
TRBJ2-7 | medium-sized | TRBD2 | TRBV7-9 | CASSRSGNHYEQYF | TGTGCCAGCAGCCGTAGCGGGAACCACTACGAGCAGTACTTC
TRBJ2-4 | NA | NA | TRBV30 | CAWSPVLGKNIQYF | TGTGCCTGGAGTCCCGTCTTGGGGAAAAACATTCAGTACTTC
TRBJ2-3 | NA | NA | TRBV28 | CANSFDLKRSTDTQYF | TGTGCCAACAGTTTTGACCTAAAGAGGAGCACAGATACGCAGTATTTT
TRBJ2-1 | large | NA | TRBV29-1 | CSVEVSSGTEQFF | TGCAGCGTTGAAGTATCGTCAGGCACTGAGCAGTTCTTC
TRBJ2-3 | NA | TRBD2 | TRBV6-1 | CASSTPLAGGLSTDTQYF | TGTGCCAGCAGCACCCCACTAGCGGGAGGACTAAGCACAGATACGCAGTATTTT
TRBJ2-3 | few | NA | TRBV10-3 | CAISEGQPTQYF | TGTGCCATCAGTGAGGGACAGCCAACGCAGTATTTT
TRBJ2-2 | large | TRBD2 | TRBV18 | CASSPGLADTGELFF | TGTGCCAGCTCTCCGGGACTAGCGGACACCGGGGAGCTGTTTTTT
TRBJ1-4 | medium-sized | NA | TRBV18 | CASSPRGRGEKLFF | TGTGCCAGCTCACCCCGAGGGCGCGGTGAAAAACTGTTTTTT